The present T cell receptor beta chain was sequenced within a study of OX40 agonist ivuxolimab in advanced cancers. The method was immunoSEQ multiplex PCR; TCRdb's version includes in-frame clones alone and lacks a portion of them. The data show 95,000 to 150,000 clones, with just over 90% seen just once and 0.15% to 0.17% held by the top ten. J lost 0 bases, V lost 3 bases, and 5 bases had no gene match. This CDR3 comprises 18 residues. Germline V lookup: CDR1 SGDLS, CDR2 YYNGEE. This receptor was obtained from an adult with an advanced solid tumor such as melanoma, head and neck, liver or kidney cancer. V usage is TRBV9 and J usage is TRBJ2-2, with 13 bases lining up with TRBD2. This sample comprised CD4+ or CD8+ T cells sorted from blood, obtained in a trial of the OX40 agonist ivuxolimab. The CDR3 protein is CASSDRLAGGSNTGELFF. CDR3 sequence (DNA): TGTGCCAGCAGCGACCGACTAGCGGGGGGTTCGAACACCGGGGAGCTGTTTTTT.